This T cell receptor beta chain was identified during a study of vaccination and CD4 T cells after COVID-19. The Oncomine TCR Beta short-read assay sequenced DNA from cultured CD4+ T cells. Using its own MiXCR run on the PCR reads, TCRdb lists one record per CDR3 protein. The table lists over 10,000 distinct CDR3 sequences, more than 70% of them singletons. About this clonotype: Its antigen is unidentified.

V gave up 5 bases and J gave up 7 bases, with 12 bases separating them. There are 13 residues in the CDR3. The treatment is: roughly 11-day PBMC culture with coronavirus spike peptide pools or control peptides (ViraFEST assay). V gene TRBV12-3 or TRBV12-4 combines with J gene TRBJ1-5, with D perhaps TRBD1 (5 bases). The TCR comes from a human donor who had recovered from COVID-19. The sample consisted of CD4+ T cells from blood, cultured in vitro. The CDR3 nucleotides read TGTGCCAGCAGTCCACATGAGGGGCAGCCCCAGCATTTT. Its protein is CASSPHEGQPQHF.